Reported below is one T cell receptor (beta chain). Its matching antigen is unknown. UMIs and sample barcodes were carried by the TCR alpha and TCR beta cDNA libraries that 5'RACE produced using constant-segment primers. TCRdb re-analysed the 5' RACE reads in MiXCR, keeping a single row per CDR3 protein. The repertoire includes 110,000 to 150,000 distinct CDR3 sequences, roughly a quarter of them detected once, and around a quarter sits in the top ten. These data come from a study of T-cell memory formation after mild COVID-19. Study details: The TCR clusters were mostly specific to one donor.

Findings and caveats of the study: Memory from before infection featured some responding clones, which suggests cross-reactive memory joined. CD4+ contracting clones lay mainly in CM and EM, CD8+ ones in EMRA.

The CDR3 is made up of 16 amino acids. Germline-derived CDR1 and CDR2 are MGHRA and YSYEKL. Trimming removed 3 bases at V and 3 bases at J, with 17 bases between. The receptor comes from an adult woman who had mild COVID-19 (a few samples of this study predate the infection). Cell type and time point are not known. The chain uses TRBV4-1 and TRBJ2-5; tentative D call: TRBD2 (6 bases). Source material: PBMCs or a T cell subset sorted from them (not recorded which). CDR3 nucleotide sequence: TGCGCCAGCAGCCAGCTGAGCGGGCTTGATAAAGAGACCCAGTACTTC. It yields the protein CASSQLSGLDKETQYF.